This TCR beta chain was documented in a study of blood T cell repertoires in COVID-19. This CDR3 comprises 15 residues. V trimming: 8 bases; J trimming: 4 bases; junction bases outside the gene matches: 13. The germline gives CDR1 SGHDN, CDR2 FVKESK. The repertoire was sequenced with immunoSEQ multiplex PCR; TCRdb's copy has only in-frame clones and lacks some. The table lists 60,000 to 80,000 clones, 65% to 90% of them singletons. The sequence was collected from a man between 50 and 59 years old with acute or convalescent COVID-19. Sequenced: peripheral blood. V is TRBV14 and J is TRBJ2-7, with 8 positions matching TRBD1. The CDR3 sequence is CASPPRGPPLYEQYV. The DNA for the CDR3 is TGTGCCAGCCCCCCCAGGGGGCCCCCATTGTACGAGCAGTACGTC.